What follows are 6 T cell receptor beta chains derived from one specimen sequenced in a study of Graves' ophthalmopathy and Graves' hyperthyroidism. For repertoire sequencing, the TCR beta CDR3 regions were amplified from RNA transcripts. Second-round multiplex PCR came after first-round RT-PCR with HTBI primers. Using its own MiXCR run on the multiplex PCR reads, TCRdb lists one record per CDR3 protein. The table lists some 1.1 million distinct CDR3 sequences, less than 45% of them singletons. The specimen sequenced was peripheral blood or thyroid tissue (not recorded which). The receptors were gathered from an adult man with Graves' hyperthyroidism.

The chain combines TRBV20-1 with TRBJ2-3, with D perhaps TRBD2 (6 bases). Per germline, CDR1 DFQATT and CDR2 SNEGSKA (reference sequence). The CDR3 length is 13 residues. V shed 5 bases and J shed 2 bases, with 11 bases lying between them. The CDR3 DNA follows: TGCAGTGCTCGCGGGGAACCCACAGATACGCAGTATTTT. Translated: CSARGEPTDTQYF.

This clonotype came up a few times. V gene TRBV6-5 combines with J gene TRBJ2-5; D may be TRBD1 (7 bases). The CDR3 extends over 15 amino acids. Trimming shortened V by 0 bases and J by 5 bases, and 13 bases separated the two germline ends. Germline loops: CDR1 MNHEY, CDR2 SVGAGI. The CDR3 spells CASSYSRGLAETQYF. Written as DNA, the CDR3 is TGTGCCAGCAGTTACTCGAGGGGGCTAGCGGAGACCCAGTACTTC.

As regards this clonotype: Germline is not matched at one junction end, which may reflect a read error. The chain is built from TRBV5-1 and TRBJ2-2; D gene unclear. Germline V gene sequence: CDR1 SGHRS, CDR2 YFSETQ. The CDR3 consists of 13 residues. CDR3 sequence reads: CASSANYPGELFF. As DNA, the CDR3 is TGTGCCAGCAGTGCAAACTACCCCGGGGAGCTGTTTTTT.

The genes are TRBV10-3 and TRBJ1-2, with D possibly being TRBD1 (5 bases). Germline CDR1 is ENHRY and CDR2 is SYGVKD. The CDR3 is made up of 11 amino acids. V gave up 9 bases and J gave up 6 bases, with 11 bases separating them. The CDR3: CAMGLGDGYTF. Here the CDR3 DNA reads TGTGCCATGGGGCTGGGGGATGGCTACACCTTC.

At least ten counts were recorded for this clonotype. This CDR3 reads CAIREGLGGGYEQYF. The CDR3 DNA follows: TGTGCCATCAGGGAAGGACTGGGAGGGGGCTACGAGCAGTACTTC. V is TRBV10-3 and J is TRBJ2-7; TRBD2 is a possible D gene (7 bases). V was cut by 6 bases and J by 3 bases, with 18 bases left in between. This CDR3 spans 15 amino acids. Germline V lookup: CDR1 ENHRY, CDR2 SYGVKD.

This clonotype has a count of ten or more. The chain couples TRBV6-1 to TRBJ2-7; weak D call: TRBD1 (5 bases). Trimming shortened V by 3 bases and J by 2 bases, and 5 bases separated the two germline ends. The germline gives CDR1 MNHNS, CDR2 SASEGT. The CDR3 is 12 residues long. The CDR3 DNA sequence: TGTGCCAGCAGTGACAGGGCCTACGAGCAGTACTTC. Translated, it gives CASSDRAYEQYF.